This entry lists 2 T cell receptor beta chains sequenced from one sample in a study of blood T cell repertoires in COVID-19. Clones were read by immunoSEQ multiplex PCR, and TCRdb kept only the in-frame ones, dropping some. In the table there are around 250,000 clones, about 90% of which are singletons. Sequencing was done on a sample of peripheral blood. These receptors all come from a man aged 55-75 years with acute or convalescent COVID-19.

The V and J genes are TRBV7-3 and TRBJ2-1; D is possibly TRBD2 (5 bases). Germline lookup yields CDR1 SGHTA and CDR2 FQGTGA. Trimming took off 5 bases at V and 9 bases at J, with 17 bases between the two ends. This CDR3 spans 14 amino acids. CDR3 region: CASSLSRASTEQFF. The CDR3 DNA is TGTGCCAGCAGCCTGAGTCGGGCTAGCACTGAGCAGTTCTTC. The complete variable domain, with remaining parts taken from reference TRBV7-3 and TRBJ2-1, reads GAGVSQTPSNKVTEKGKYVELRCDPISGHTALYWYRQSLGQGPEFLIYFQGTGAADDSGLPNDRFFAVRPEGSVSTLKIQRTERGDSAVYLCASSLSRASTEQFFGPGTRLTVL.

The chain recombines TRBV11-2 with TRBJ1-5; 12 nucleotides align to TRBD1. Germline V lookup: CDR1 SGHAT, CDR2 FQNNGV. The CDR3 has 15 residues. The J segment lost 7 bases and the V segment lost 5 bases, leaving 6 bases of the junction unmatched. The CDR3 spells CASSGGTGGGQPQHF. DNA of the CDR3: TGTGCCAGCAGCGGAGGGACAGGGGGCGGCCAGCCCCAGCATTTT.